Each of the 30 T cell receptor beta chains below was sequenced from the same sample in a study of cytomegalovirus exposure and HLA in healthy donors. Using immunoSEQ multiplex PCR, the repertoire was profiled, and TCRdb retains in-frame clones only, with some absent. Altogether 150,000 to 200,000 clones are present, roughly 85% being singletons, with the ten largest covering roughly 15%. Sequencing input: PBMCs. These receptors were obtained from a man between 18 and 29 years old in good health and CMV-seropositive.

V usage is TRBV7-6 and J usage is TRBJ2-1, with D unresolved. Germline values: CDR1 SGHVS, CDR2 FNYEAQ. The CDR3 is made up of 12 amino acids. The V and J ends lost 5 bases and 9 bases respectively, with 11 bases between them. The CDR3 nucleotides are TGTGCCAGCAGCCCACCAACTGGTGAGCAGTTCTTC. Translated: CASSPPTGEQFF.

This clone was counted once. The chain has TRBV4-1 and TRBJ2-2, with D possibly TRBD2 on 6 matching bases. V was cut by 5 bases and J by 3 bases, with 16 bases left in between. The CDR3 extends over 16 amino acids. Germline V gives CDR1 MGHRA, CDR2 YSYEKL. This CDR3 reads CASSSHRDSDTGELFF. In DNA form, the CDR3 reads TGCGCCAGCAGCTCGCATCGGGACTCCGACACCGGGGAGCTGTTTTTT.

This clone has only one observation. This rearrangement joins TRBV9 to TRBJ2-3; D is possibly TRBD2 (5 bases). In germline, CDR1 is SGDLS, CDR2 YYNGEE. V was clipped by 5 bases and J by 4 bases, with 11 bases between them. The CDR3 covers 13 residues. Here the CDR3 DNA reads TGTGCCAGCAGGGGAGAGCCCTCAGATACGCAGTATTTT. It translates to CASRGEPSDTQYF. Combining the CDR3 with reference TRBV9 and TRBJ2-3 gives the whole variable domain DSGVTQTPKHLITATGQRVTLRCSPRSGDLSVYWYQQSLDQGLQFLIQYYNGEERAKGNILERFSAQQFPDLHSELNLSSLELGDSALYFCASRGEPSDTQYFGPGTRLTVL.

V gene TRBV7-2 combines with J gene TRBJ1-3; 8 bases are shared with TRBD1. Germline assignment: CDR1 SGHTA and CDR2 FQGNSA. The J segment lost 4 bases and the V segment lost 5 bases, leaving 7 bases of the junction unmatched. The CDR3 extends over 15 amino acids. The CDR3 spells CASSRQGQSGNTIYF. The CDR3 DNA reads TGTGCCAGCAGCCGACAGGGGCAATCGGGAAACACCATATATTTT.

The J gene is TRBJ2-7, the V gene TRBV4-1; tentative D call: TRBD1 (5 bases). The germline V and J ends were trimmed by 0 bases and 5 bases, with 17 bases remaining between them. The CDR3 loop spans 16 amino acids. Germline CDR1 MGHRA, CDR2 YSYEKL. Written as DNA, the CDR3 is TGCGCCAGCAGCCAAGATCTTAGCAGAAGGGGCCACGAGCAGTACTTC. Translation: CASSQDLSRRGHEQYF.

This rearrangement joins TRBV9 to TRBJ2-7; possible D gene TRBD1, 6 bases. The V gene's germline CDR1 is SGDLS and CDR2 YYNGEE. The V end lost 3 bases, the J end lost 3 bases, and 16 bases lay between the germline ends. The CDR3 totals 15 residues. The CDR3 protein is CASSAAGTPNYEQYF. CDR3 DNA sequence: TGTGCCAGCAGCGCTGCCGGGACACCGAACTACGAGCAGTACTTC.

The chain couples TRBV27 to TRBJ1-3, with D possibly being TRBD1 (5 bases). V was trimmed by 8 bases and J by 1 base, leaving 9 bases between them. Per the germline V gene, CDR1 is MNHEY and CDR2 is SMNVEV (reference sequence). The length of the CDR3 is 13 residues. This chain's CDR3 is CASWGGSGNTIYF. The CDR3 DNA follows: TGTGCCAGCTGGGGGGGTTCTGGAAACACCATATATTTT.

The J gene is TRBJ2-1, the V gene TRBV9, with 8 positions matching TRBD1. CDR1 is SGDLS, CDR2 YYNGEE, per germline. This CDR3 region has 14 residues. The V and J ends lost 2 bases and 3 bases, in that order; junction bases with no gene match: 1. The CDR3 DNA is TGTGCCAGCAGCGTGACAGGGGTCTACAATGAGCAGTTCTTC. It specifies CASSVTGVYNEQFF.

The chain links TRBV28 to TRBJ2-1, with 11 positions matching TRBD2. Germline lookup yields CDR1 MDHEN and CDR2 SYDVKM. The CDR3 covers 16 residues. V shed 5 bases and J 10 bases; nucleotides not matched to a gene: 13. The CDR3 reads CASSTPLAGVLPEQFF. The DNA of the CDR3 is TGTGCCAGCAGTACCCCACTAGCGGGAGTACTTCCCGAGCAGTTCTTC.

The chain employs TRBV28 and TRBJ1-2; no definite D call. The CDR3 loop spans 14 amino acids. Per germline, CDR1 MDHEN and CDR2 SYDVKM. Trimming pared 5 bases from V and 6 bases from J, leaving 16 bases between. CDR3 nucleotide sequence: TGTGCCAGCAGTCCCCCTGTATCGGGTGATGGCTACACCTTC. This sequence encodes CASSPPVSGDGYTF.

The chain joins TRBV6-5 to TRBJ2-2, with 8 nucleotides matching TRBD2. Germline V gene sequence: CDR1 MNHEY, CDR2 SVGAGI. This CDR3 is built from 16 residues. V was pared by 4 bases and J by 3 bases, with 7 bases of the junction left unmatched. The CDR3 here is CASSFNKRGHTGELFF. The CDR3 DNA reads as TGTGCCAGCAGTTTCAATAAGCGGGGGCACACCGGGGAGCTGTTTTTT.

The chain is built from TRBV5-5 and TRBJ2-7, with 11 bases identical to TRBD2. The CDR3 is made up of 16 amino acids. Unmatched junction bases numbered 8, after V lost 0 bases and J lost 6 bases. From germline, CDR1 is SGHKS and CDR2 YYEKEE (reference sequence). The CDR3 coding sequence is TGTGCCAGCAGCTTGGCCGTACTAGCGGGAGAACGCGAGCAGTACTTC. Translation: CASSLAVLAGEREQYF.

The rearrangement links TRBV10-2 to TRBJ1-2, with 8 bases that match TRBD1. In germline, CDR1 is WSHSY, CDR2 SAAADI. The CDR3 runs to 12 residues. V trimming: 7 bases; J trimming: 6 bases; junction bases outside the gene matches: 4. This CDR3 reads CASNSGGHGYTF. CDR3 nucleotides: TGCGCCAGCAATTCAGGGGGCCATGGCTACACCTTC.

The chain has TRBV5-1 and TRBJ2-1; perhaps TRBD2 as D (6 bases). This CDR3 contains 14 residues. Germline CDR1 SGHRS, CDR2 YFSETQ. The ends were cut back, 4 bases at V and 9 bases at J, with 17 bases in the middle. The CDR3 bases are TGCGCCAGCAGCGCCTCTTTCGGGCGGGGTGAGCAGTTCTTC. Translation gives CASSASFGRGEQFF.

The chain uses TRBV28 and TRBJ2-1, with 10 bases that match TRBD2. Per germline, CDR1 MDHEN and CDR2 SYDVKM. This CDR3 is 17 amino acids long. V lost 4 bases to trimming and J lost 4 bases; unmatched junction nucleotides: 10. DNA for the CDR3: TGTGCCAGCAGTTCCGGACTACTAGCGGGGTCATACAATGAGCAGTTCTTC. It codes for CASSSGLLAGSYNEQFF. The variable domain in full, completed from reference TRBV28 and TRBJ2-1, reads DVKVTQSSRYLVKRTGEKVFLECVQDMDHENMFWYRQDPGLGLRLIYFSYDVKMKEKGDIPEGYSVSREKKERFSLILESASTNQTSMYLCASSSGLLAGSYNEQFFGPGTRLTVL.

The rearrangement joins TRBV28 to TRBJ1-2; 7 bases map to TRBD1. The junction had 12 bases not matched to a gene; V was cut back by 5 bases and J by 0 bases. The CDR3 totals 17 residues. Germline assignment: CDR1 MDHEN and CDR2 SYDVKM. CDR3 DNA: TGTGCCAGCAGTCCTCGGACAGGTGGTCCTCCTAACTATGGCTACACCTTC. It translates to CASSPRTGGPPNYGYTF.

The rearrangement uses TRBV28 and TRBJ1-2; no clear D. V gave up 7 bases and J gave up 0 bases, with 12 bases separating them. Germline V CDR1 and CDR2: MDHEN, SYDVKM. The CDR3 has 14 residues. CDR3: CASKLRGANYGYTF. CDR3 coding DNA: TGTGCCAGCAAGCTGCGGGGTGCTAACTATGGCTACACCTTC.

This sequence joins TRBV27 and TRBJ1-2; 7 nucleotides align to TRBD1. Germline CDR1 is MNHEY and CDR2 is SMNVEV (reference sequence). After removal of 2 bases from V and 6 bases from J, the junction contained 0 bases not matched to a gene. This CDR3 has 12 residues. The CDR3 loop is CASSLTGDGYTF. DNA of the CDR3: TGTGCCAGCAGTTTAACAGGGGATGGCTACACCTTC.

V gene TRBV30 combines with J gene TRBJ2-2; D is possibly TRBD2 (6 bases). The V and J ends lost 2 bases and 6 bases respectively, with 10 bases between them. CDR1 GTSNPN and CDR2 SVGIG come from the germline V gene (reference sequence). The length of the CDR3 is 13 residues. CDR3 DNA: TGTGCCTGGAGTCTCGGGGAGGCCGGGGAGCTGTTTTTT. Its translation: CAWSLGEAGELFF.

The V gene is TRBV7-2, the J gene TRBJ1-5; D might be TRBD1 (5 bases). Per germline, CDR1 SGHTA and CDR2 FQGNSA. The CDR3 consists of 13 residues. V gave up 8 bases and J gave up 6 bases, with 14 bases separating them. CDR3 coding DNA: TGTGCCAGCGGTAAGAGGGGAGGTCAGCCCCAGCATTTT. Translating gives CASGKRGGQPQHF.

The chain combines TRBV4-1 with TRBJ2-1; 9 bases agree with TRBD1. Germline CDR1 is MGHRA and CDR2 is YSYEKL. The CDR3 sequence is 15 residues long. The trim removed 4 bases at V and 5 bases at J, leaving 6 bases unmatched. CDR3 in amino acids: CASSLGQGLNNEQFF. CDR3 bases: TGCGCCAGCAGCCTGGGACAGGGATTAAACAATGAGCAGTTCTTC.

This chain connects TRBV5-1 to TRBJ1-3, with TRBD1 identical over 7 bases. The CDR3 extends over 16 amino acids. The J segment lost 3 bases and the V segment lost 0 bases, leaving 6 bases of the junction unmatched. From germline, CDR1 is SGHRS and CDR2 YFSETQ. CDR3 in amino acids: CASSLVTGAGGNTIYF. As DNA, the CDR3 is TGCGCCAGCAGCTTGGTTACAGGGGCAGGTGGAAACACCATATATTTT.

About this clone itself: The sample has other DNA sequences that encode this CDR3 too. The chain couples TRBV28 to TRBJ1-2; 7 bases fit TRBD1. V dropped 6 bases and J dropped 2; count of bases not matched to a gene: 6. The germline V gene encodes CDR1 MDHEN and CDR2 SYDVKM. There are 14 residues in the CDR3. CDR3 sequence: CASSRDRDNYGYTF. CDR3 coding DNA: TGTGCCAGCAGCCGTGACAGGGACAACTATGGCTACACCTTC.

The chain uses TRBV2 and TRBJ2-7; 12 nucleotides match TRBD2. The CDR3 sequence is 14 residues long. Germline CDR1 is SNHLY and CDR2 is FYNNEI. V trimming: 6 bases; J trimming: 3 bases; junction bases outside the gene matches: 3. CDR3: CASRRTSGVYEQYF. The CDR3 DNA reads as TGTGCCAGCAGGAGGACTAGCGGGGTCTACGAGCAGTACTTC.

This clone occurred a few times. This chain connects TRBV7-9 to TRBJ2-2; weak D call: TRBD1 (5 bases). The V end was cut by 0 bases, the J end by 5 bases, with 10 bases between. The CDR3 extends over 15 amino acids. Germline V CDR1 and CDR2: SEHNR, FQNEAQ (reference sequence). The CDR3: CASSLAIPGTGELFF. The CDR3, as DNA: TGTGCCAGCAGCTTAGCGATCCCAGGGACCGGGGAGCTGTTTTTT. The full variable domain, in which reference TRBV7-9 and TRBJ2-2 provide the parts outside the CDR3, is DTGVSQNPRHKITKRGQNVTFRCDPISEHNRLYWYRQTLGQGPEFLTYFQNEAQLEKSRLLSDRFSAERPKGSFSTLEIQRTEQGDSAMYLCASSLAIPGTGELFFGEGSRLTVL.

The chain employs TRBV5-5 and TRBJ2-5; weak D call: TRBD1 (5 bases). Germline V gene lookup returns CDR1 SGHKS and CDR2 YYEKEE (reference sequence). Trimming shortened V by 1 base and J by 2 bases, and 6 bases separated the two germline ends. This CDR3 is built from 13 residues. In DNA form, the CDR3 reads TGTGCCAGCAGCTTGAAGGGGCAAGAGACCCAGTACTTC. This gives the protein CASSLKGQETQYF.

V usage is TRBV30 and J usage is TRBJ1-6; 7 nucleotides align to TRBD1. This CDR3 region has 14 residues. The germline V gene encodes CDR1 GTSNPN and CDR2 SVGIG (reference sequence). V was clipped by 3 bases and J by 5 bases; unmatched bases: 4. Here the CDR3 DNA reads TGTGCCTGGAGCACCGGGACAGATAATTCACCCCTCCACTTT. The encoded protein is CAWSTGTDNSPLHF. Variable domain in full (rest from reference TRBV30 and TRBJ1-6): SQTIHQWPATLVQPVGSPLSLECTVEGTSNPNLYWYRQAAGRGLQLLFYSVGIGQISSEVPQNLSASRPQDRQFILSSKKLLLSDSGFYLCAWSTGTDNSPLHFGNGTRLTVT.

The gene calls are TRBV11-2 and TRBJ2-7, with 12 bases fitting TRBD2. Looked up from germline, CDR1 is SGHAT and CDR2 is FQNNGV. The CDR3 spans 16 residues. V dropped 5 bases and J dropped 5; count of bases not matched to a gene: 10. DNA for the CDR3: TGTGCCAGCAGCGGAAGGACTAGCGGGATTAACGACGAGCAGTACTTC. Amino acid sequence: CASSGRTSGINDEQYF.

V and J are TRBV27 and TRBJ2-7; 7 positions agree with TRBD1. The CDR3 totals 14 residues. V was clipped by 6 bases and J by 1 base; unmatched bases: 6. The germline CDR1 and CDR2 sequences are MNHEY and SMNVEV (reference sequence). The CDR3 protein is CASRRGLNSYEQYF. The CDR3 nucleotides read TGTGCCAGCAGGAGGGGGCTGAATTCCTACGAGCAGTACTTC.

This chain connects TRBV11-2 to TRBJ2-5, with D tentatively TRBD2 (6 bases). Germline assignment: CDR1 SGHAT and CDR2 FQNNGV. V lost 5 bases to trimming and J lost 5 bases, with 15 bases between them. CDR3 length: 14 amino acids. The CDR3 DNA reads as TGTGCCAGCAGCGCACCTACGGGAGAGGAGACCCAGTACTTC. It is translated as CASSAPTGEETQYF.